The 27 T cell receptor beta chains below were found in one sample sequenced in a study of technical replicates of blood from a few donors. Sequencing was performed with immunoSEQ multiplex PCR; in TCRdb, only in-frame clones are kept and a portion is missing. The repertoire holds around 72,000 clones, with about 89% as singletons. The sample was PBMCs. The receptors stem from a human donor in good health. Some clones in this sample may be carry-over from other donors' samples.

This rearrangement joins TRBV5-1 to TRBJ2-3; D remains unclear. Trimming left V 3 bases short and J 4 bases short, with 12 bases between. The CDR3 covers 14 residues. In germline, CDR1 is SGHRS, CDR2 YFSETQ. For the CDR3, the DNA is TGCGCCAGCAGCTCCCAAGGAGTGTCAGATACGCAGTATTTT. It yields the protein CASSSQGVSDTQYF.

The rearrangement joins TRBV4-1 to TRBJ1-5; tentatively, D is TRBD1 (5 bases). With 4 bases removed from V and 3 bases from J, the gap between germline ends came to 7 bases. CDR3 length: 13 residues. Germline CDR1 and CDR2: MGHRA and YSYEKL. The CDR3 sequence is CASSRGPNQPQHF. The CDR3 DNA follows: TGCGCCAGCAGCCGGGGCCCCAATCAGCCCCAGCATTTT.

The CDR3 DNA sequence: TGCGCCAGCAGCCAAGAGGAGACTACTTACGAGCAGTACTTC. This sequence encodes CASSQEETTYEQYF. The rearrangement uses TRBV4-1 and TRBJ2-7; a possible D gene is TRBD2 (5 bases). This CDR3 has 14 amino acids. Germline loops: CDR1 MGHRA, CDR2 YSYEKL. The V and J ends lost 0 bases and 4 bases respectively, with 10 bases between them.

The genes are TRBV7-2 and TRBJ2-3; D possibly corresponds to TRBD2 (6 bases). CDR1 is SGHTA, CDR2 FQGNSA, per germline. The V end was cut by 4 bases, the J end by 0 bases, with 20 bases between. This CDR3 spans 18 amino acids. Here the CDR3 DNA reads TGTGCCAGCAGCTCCATTCCCGTGGGCGGGACCAGCACAGATACGCAGTATTTT. It encodes CASSSIPVGGTSTDTQYF. The full variable domain, its missing parts supplied by reference TRBV7-2 and TRBJ2-3, is GAGVSQSPSNKVTEKGKDVELRCDPISGHTALYWYRQSLGQGLEFLIYFQGNSAPDKSGLPSDRFSAERTGGSVSTLTIQRTQQEDSAVYLCASSSIPVGGTSTDTQYFGPGTRLTVL.

CDR3 protein: CASSVGGRQAEKLFF. For the CDR3, the DNA is TGTGCCAGCAGCGTAGGGGGGAGGCAGGCAGAAAAACTGTTTTTT. The chain has TRBV9 and TRBJ1-4; a weak D match, TRBD1 (5 bases). The CDR3 is made up of 15 amino acids. V was cut by 0 bases and J by 8 bases, with 14 bases left in between. Per germline, CDR1 SGDLS and CDR2 YYNGEE. The full variable domain, its missing parts supplied by reference TRBV9 and TRBJ1-4, is DSGVTQTPKHLITATGQRVTLRCSPRSGDLSVYWYQQSLDQGLQFLIQYYNGEERAKGNILERFSAQQFPDLHSELNLSSLELGDSALYFCASSVGGRQAEKLFFGSGTQLSVL.

The chain is built from TRBV19 and TRBJ2-3, with a possible D match to TRBD1 (5 bases). The CDR3 sequence is 15 residues long. Trimming removed 0 bases at V and 2 bases at J, with 9 bases between. Germline assignment: CDR1 LNHDA and CDR2 SQIVND (reference sequence). The CDR3 spells CASSIDQGATDTQYF. The CDR3 DNA sequence: TGTGCCAGTAGTATAGATCAAGGGGCCACAGATACGCAGTATTTT.

The rearrangement uses TRBV4-3 and TRBJ2-7; 8 positions agree with TRBD2. This CDR3 has 14 amino acids. The germline V gene has CDR1 LGHNA and CDR2 YSLEER. J was trimmed by 4 bases and V by 4 bases; bases with no gene match: 6. The CDR3 region has the DNA TGCGCCAGCAGCCCCTCACTAGCGGCGTACGAGCAGTACTTC. Protein: CASSPSLAAYEQYF.

This chain links TRBV7-8 with TRBJ2-3; 14 positions match TRBD2. The CDR3 loop spans 17 amino acids. V shed 1 base and J 3 bases; nucleotides not matched to a gene: 3. Germline V gene data show CDR1 as SGHVS and CDR2 as FQNEAQ. CDR3 coding DNA: TGTGCCAGCAGCTTAGGAGGACTAGCGGGAGGTACAGATACGCAGTATTTT. As protein: CASSLGGLAGGTDTQYF.

V gene TRBV5-5 combines with J gene TRBJ2-7; D might be TRBD1 (6 bases). The V end lost 4 bases, the J end lost 1 base, and 15 bases lay between the germline ends. Looked up from germline, CDR1 is SGHKS and CDR2 is YYEKEE (reference sequence). The CDR3 length is 15 residues. The CDR3 DNA reads as TGTGCCAGCAGCGAATTGGGGACAATATCCTACGAGCAGTACTTC. It codes for CASSELGTISYEQYF.

The J gene is TRBJ2-7, the V gene TRBV7-3, with D maybe TRBD2 (5 bases). CDR1 and CDR2 from the germline V gene are SGHTA and FQGTGA. With 2 bases removed from V and 3 bases from J, the gap between germline ends came to 8 bases. This CDR3 has 13 amino acids. The CDR3 bases are TGTGCCAGCAGCTTAGAGGGCAACTACGAGCAGTACTTC. It translates to CASSLEGNYEQYF.

V gene TRBV19 combines with J gene TRBJ2-4; TRBD1 aligns across 8 bases. V was pared by 5 bases and J by 2 bases, with 11 bases of the junction left unmatched. Germline V gene data show CDR1 as LNHDA and CDR2 as SQIVND (reference sequence). The CDR3 length is 17 residues. CDR3 sequence: CASSPPGQGLSKNIQYF. The CDR3 region has the DNA TGTGCCAGTAGTCCTCCAGGACAGGGCCTTTCCAAAAACATTCAGTACTTC.

This clone was seen once. The rearrangement links TRBV19 to TRBJ1-5, with TRBD1 identical over 7 bases. The CDR3 is 15 residues long. Germline lookup yields CDR1 LNHDA and CDR2 SQIVND (reference sequence). V was pared by 6 bases and J by 0 bases, with 5 bases of the junction left unmatched. The CDR3 nucleotides are TGTGCCAGTAGCAGGGGGACAAATAGCAATCAGCCCCAGCATTTT. Protein: CASSRGTNSNQPQHF.

This rearrangement joins TRBV27 to TRBJ1-2; D call uncertain. The CDR3 contains 14 residues. CDR1 is MNHEY, CDR2 SMNVEV, per germline (reference sequence). Trimming stripped 6 bases from V and 3 bases from J, with 14 bases between. The CDR3 spells CASSSSGFDYGYTF. As DNA, the CDR3 is TGTGCCAGCAGCAGCTCGGGGTTTGACTATGGCTACACCTTC.

This chain links TRBV7-9 with TRBJ2-1, with TRBD2 identical over 10 bases. Trimming at V came to 5 bases and at J to 6 bases, leaving 7 bases not matched to a gene. Germline CDR1 reads SEHNR; CDR2 reads FQNEAQ (reference sequence). CDR3 length: 15 residues. The CDR3 nucleotides read TGTGCCAGCAGCCCAGGGGAGCGGGAGGGCAATGAGCAGTTCTTC. This translates into CASSPGEREGNEQFF.

This clone was found many times. The gene calls are TRBV6-6 and TRBJ1-1; D unresolved. Germline lookup yields CDR1 MNHNY and CDR2 SVGAGI (reference sequence). The V gene lost 7 bases and the J gene lost 1 base, with 7 bases spanning the gap. The CDR3 consists of 12 residues. CDR3 sequence (DNA): TGTGCCAGCAAAGAGGGGAACACTGAAGCTTTCTTT. Amino acid sequence: CASKEGNTEAFF.

V gene TRBV19 combines with J gene TRBJ1-4, with 9 bases aligning to TRBD1. The CDR3 is 14 residues long. Germline V gene sequence: CDR1 LNHDA, CDR2 SQIVND (reference sequence). V dropped 4 bases and J dropped 10; count of bases not matched to a gene: 7. The chain's CDR3 is CASSRGQGAGKLFF. The DNA for the CDR3 is TGTGCCAGTAGTAGGGGACAGGGAGCAGGAAAACTGTTTTTT.

The chain recombines TRBV5-4 with TRBJ2-1; 8 bases map to TRBD2. The length of the CDR3 is 18 residues. V lost 4 bases and J lost 7; bases outside the gene matches: 19. CDR1 SGHNT and CDR2 YYREEE come from the germline V gene (reference sequence). The CDR3 loop is CASSPRASGRREMNEQFF. The CDR3 bases are TGTGCCAGCAGCCCGAGAGCTAGCGGGCGGAGGGAGATGAATGAGCAGTTCTTC.

This sequence joins TRBV5-4 and TRBJ2-1, with a tentative D call TRBD2 (5 bases). Germline V lookup: CDR1 SGHNT, CDR2 YYREEE (reference sequence). The CDR3 runs 13 residues. The V and J ends lost 3 bases and 10 bases respectively, with 14 bases between them. CDR3 sequence reads: CASSSEGRREQFF. Here the CDR3 DNA reads TGTGCCAGCAGCTCCGAGGGCCGGAGGGAGCAGTTCTTC.

The chain has TRBV7-6 and TRBJ2-3; D unresolved. In germline, CDR1 is SGHVS, CDR2 FNYEAQ. The CDR3 is made up of 14 amino acids. Deletions cut 3 bases from V and 4 bases from J, with 11 bases between. CDR3 protein: CASSFSGRADTQYF. CDR3 sequence (DNA): TGTGCCAGCAGCTTCTCCGGCCGGGCAGATACGCAGTATTTT. Combining the CDR3 with reference TRBV7-6 and TRBJ2-3 gives the whole variable domain GAGVSQSPRYKVTKRGQDVALRCDPISGHVSLYWYRQALGQGPEFLTYFNYEAQQDKSGLPNDRFSAERPEGSISTLTIQRTEQRDSAMYRCASSFSGRADTQYFGPGTRLTVL.

The gene calls are TRBV7-2 and TRBJ1-2; 8 bases match TRBD1. V dropped 4 bases and J dropped 4; count of bases not matched to a gene: 11. In germline, CDR1 is SGHTA, CDR2 FQGNSA. There are 16 residues in the CDR3. The CDR3 is CASSSNQGAQTYGYTF. CDR3 coding DNA: TGTGCCAGCAGCTCCAACCAGGGGGCGCAGACCTATGGCTACACCTTC. The whole variable domain, remainder taken from reference TRBV7-2 and TRBJ1-2, is GAGVSQSPSNKVTEKGKDVELRCDPISGHTALYWYRQSLGQGLEFLIYFQGNSAPDKSGLPSDRFSAERTGGSVSTLTIQRTQQEDSAVYLCASSSNQGAQTYGYTFGSGTRLTVV.

The chain couples TRBV19 to TRBJ1-5; D remains unclear. The CDR3 totals 15 residues. Germline values: CDR1 LNHDA, CDR2 SQIVND (reference sequence). V was trimmed by 1 base and J by 3 bases, leaving 10 bases between them. CDR3 sequence reads: CASSIVAGPNQPQHF. As DNA, the CDR3 is TGTGCCAGTAGTATAGTGGCAGGTCCCAATCAGCCCCAGCATTTT.

Notes on this clone: The identical CDR3 is also encoded by other nucleotide sequences in the sample. This chain joins TRBV7-9 and TRBJ2-2; a possible D gene is TRBD1 (6 bases). CDR3 length: 13 amino acids. V lost 5 bases, J lost 4 bases, and 8 bases lay in between. Germline CDR1 reads SEHNR; CDR2 reads FQNEAQ (reference sequence). In DNA form, the CDR3 reads TGTGCCAGCAGCCCAGGGGTCACCGGGGAGCTGTTTTTT. Protein sequence: CASSPGVTGELFF. The entire variable domain, with the rest obtained from reference TRBV7-9 and TRBJ2-2, is as follows: DTGVSQNPRHKITKRGQNVTFRCDPISEHNRLYWYRQTLGQGPEFLTYFQNEAQLEKSRLLSDRFSAERPKGSFSTLEIQRTEQGDSAMYLCASSPGVTGELFFGEGSRLTVL.

V and J are TRBV5-1 and TRBJ2-3; the match to TRBD2 covers 8 bases. The CDR3 length is 16 residues. The germline V gene encodes CDR1 SGHRS and CDR2 YFSETQ. Trimming removed 5 bases from V and 2 bases from J; junction bases left unmatched: 10. CDR3 DNA sequence: TGCGCCAGCAGGCCACTCCCCGGGGGGGTCACAGATACGCAGTATTTT. It codes for CASRPLPGGVTDTQYF. Full variable domain (outside the CDR3, taken from reference TRBV5-1 and TRBJ2-3): KAGVTQTPRYLIKTRGQQVTLSCSPISGHRSVSWYQQTPGQGLQFLFEYFSETQRNKGNFPGRFSGRQFSNSRSEMNVSTLELGDSALYLCASRPLPGGVTDTQYFGPGTRLTVL.

The chain employs TRBV30 and TRBJ2-1; TRBD2 might be the D (5 bases). Trimming took off 8 bases at V and 0 bases at J, with 14 bases between the two ends. This CDR3 is 14 amino acids long. CDR1 is GTSNPN and CDR2 is SVGIG in the germline V gene (reference sequence). The CDR3 DNA reads as TGTGCCCGAAAAGCGGAGCCCTCCTACAATGAGCAGTTCTTC. It specifies CARKAEPSYNEQFF.

The V gene is TRBV6-5, the J gene TRBJ1-5, with a possible D match to TRBD1 (6 bases). Germline loops: CDR1 MNHEY, CDR2 SVGAGI. V dropped 5 bases and J dropped 1 base, with 12 bases sitting between them. The CDR3 loop spans 15 amino acids. In DNA, the CDR3 is TGTGCCAGCAGTCCAGGGGAGTGGAGCAATCAGCCCCAGCATTTT. Amino acids: CASSPGEWSNQPQHF.

A few counts support this clone. The chain links TRBV6-6 to TRBJ1-2; a weak D match, TRBD1 (5 bases). Germline-derived CDR1 and CDR2 are MNHNY and SVGAGI (reference sequence). V gave up 6 bases and J gave up 1 base, with 18 bases separating them. The CDR3 extends over 16 amino acids. DNA for the CDR3: TGTGCCAGCAGGGGGGAGGGCGGAATTCTTAACTATGGCTACACCTTC. Amino acid sequence: CASRGEGGILNYGYTF.

The chain links TRBV7-2 to TRBJ2-7; D perhaps matches TRBD2 (5 bases). The CDR3 runs 14 residues. Germline V gene sequence: CDR1 SGHTA, CDR2 FQGNSA. Trimming left V 5 bases short and J 5 bases short, with 16 bases between. Written as DNA, the CDR3 is TGTGCCAGCAGCGACGACTCGGGAAAACACGAGCAGTACTTC. This codes for CASSDDSGKHEQYF.